The entry below describes one T cell receptor beta chain. Its cognate antigen is unknown. Preparation of TCR beta libraries was done by quantitative 5'-RACE with molecular barcodes. TCRdb reanalysed the 5' RACE reads using MiXCR and keeps one entry per CDR3 protein. The sample includes over 200,000 distinct CDR3 sequences, around 17% of them seen just once. The data were obtained in a study of CD8 T cells in ankylosing spondylitis. The CDR3 runs to 14 residues. Germline loops: CDR1 MNHNS, CDR2 SASEGT. Trimming stripped 7 bases from V and 0 bases from J, with 10 bases between. Study-level findings and limits: Some of these motif variants have turned up before, in reports on reactive arthritis synovial fluid and blood. Seemingly characteristic of ankylosing spondylitis blood was a TCR beta motif consisting of about 8 highly homologous variants. As reported, disease-linked clones showed significant enrichment in matched ankylosing spondylitis synovial fluid. Relatively scarce in peripheral blood, disease-linked clones were CD8+.

This receptor was obtained from a male donor with ankylosing spondylitis. Material: blood, either unsorted or a sorted T cell fraction (not recorded which). The chain carries TRBV6-1 and TRBJ1-5; unclear D gene. The CDR3 reads CASKPRFSNQPQHF. CDR3 sequence (DNA): TGTGCCAGCAAACCGCGATTTAGCAATCAGCCCCAGCATTTT.